This is a list of T cell receptor beta chains from one sample in a study of cytomegalovirus exposure and HLA in healthy donors. TCRdb's copy holds only in-frame clones and misses some; the assay was immunoSEQ multiplex PCR. This table has more than 95,000 clones, 83% appearing once. The sequenced sample consisted of PBMCs. Receptors were obtained from a woman aged 40 to 49 in good health and CMV-seropositive. CDR3s include the opening cysteine and the closing phenylalanine or tryptophan. A D gene is named only where the DNA matches it firmly. Clone size is shown for a subset of rows, as once, few, many or a class of expanded clone.

V,D,size,J,CDR3,DNA
TRBV15,-,-,TRBJ2-7,CATSGNSYEQYF,TGTGCCACCAGCGGTAACAGCTACGAGCAGTACTTC
TRBV6-5,TRBD2,-,TRBJ2-5,CASSYGLAGETQYF,TGTGCCAGCAGTTACGGGCTAGCGGGAGAGACCCAGTACTTC
TRBV6-5,TRBD2,-,TRBJ2-2,CASSYLADPHTGELFF,TGTGCCAGCAGTTATCTAGCGGACCCCCACACCGGGGAGCTGTTTTTT
TRBV25-1,TRBD1,-,TRBJ1-1,CASSDDRGVTEAFF,TGTGCCAGCAGTGACGACAGGGGAGTCACTGAAGCTTTCTTT
TRBV29-1,-,-,TRBJ1-4,CSVQDGATNEKLFF,TGCAGCGTTCAAGACGGTGCAACTAATGAAAAACTGTTTTTT
TRBV7-8,-,once,TRBJ2-5,CASTPSGYQETQYF,TGTGCCAGCACTCCCTCGGGGTACCAAGAGACCCAGTACTTC
TRBV7-9,-,-,TRBJ1-1,CASSFAAVTEAFF,TGTGCCAGCAGCTTTGCCGCGGTTACTGAAGCTTTCTTT
TRBV15,-,-,TRBJ2-5,CATSSHREETQYF,TGTGCCACCAGCAGTCACAGAGAAGAGACCCAGTACTTC
TRBV5-1,TRBD2,few,TRBJ2-7,CASSLVSSGSDEQYF,TGCGCCAGCAGCTTGGTTTCTAGCGGGAGCGACGAGCAGTACTTC
TRBV5-1,TRBD1,few,TRBJ1-1,CASSRDRGVGTEAFF,TGCGCCAGCAGCCGGGACAGGGGGGTTGGCACTGAAGCTTTCTTT
TRBV27,-,-,TRBJ2-7,CASSSISGTPIPCEQYF,TGTGCCAGCAGTTCCATCTCCGGGACACCTATTCCCTGCGAGCAGTACTTC
TRBV30,-,-,TRBJ1-5,CAWTTRGGSSSNQPQHF,TGTGCCTGGACCACGCGGGGCGGCTCGTCTAGCAATCAGCCCCAGCATTTT
TRBV10-1,-,-,TRBJ2-3,CASSDLTDTDTQYF,TGCGCCAGCAGTGATCTGACAGACACAGATACGCAGTATTTT
TRBV19,TRBD2,-,TRBJ2-2,CASSQAGGPGYNTGELFF,TGTGCCAGTAGTCAAGCGGGAGGGCCAGGGTACAACACCGGGGAGCTGTTTTTT
TRBV12-5,TRBD2,-,TRBJ2-1,CASGPRLAGEQFF,TGTGCTAGTGGCCCAAGACTAGCTGGTGAGCAGTTCTTC
TRBV11-2,TRBD2,-,TRBJ2-7,CASSSLAGINYYEQYF,TGTGCCAGCAGCTCTCTAGCGGGAATAAATTACTACGAGCAGTACTTC
TRBV6-5,TRBD1,-,TRBJ1-2,CASTTGGAYGYTF,TGTGCCAGCACGACAGGGGGCGCCTATGGCTACACCTTC
TRBV28,-,-,TRBJ2-2,CASSKQTPGARFTGELFF,TGTGCCAGCAGTAAACAAACCCCAGGGGCGCGGTTCACCGGGGAGCTGTTTTTT
TRBV6-1,-,-,TRBJ2-6,CASSEPSFGANVLTF,TGTGCCAGCAGTGAACCTAGTTTTGGGGCCAACGTCCTGACTTTC
TRBV19,TRBD2,-,TRBJ2-1,CASSSGRAIFNEQFF,TGTGCCAGTAGTAGCGGGAGGGCAATATTCAATGAGCAGTTCTTC
TRBV5-4,-,-,TRBJ1-1,CASSFGMNTEAFF,TGTGCCAGCAGCTTTGGCATGAACACTGAAGCTTTCTTT
TRBV15,-,-,TRBJ1-2,CATSRDLGVRGYTF,TGTGCCACCAGCAGAGATTTGGGAGTCCGTGGCTACACCTTC
TRBV7-8,TRBD2,-,TRBJ2-3,CASSPWTSGSSTDTQYF,TGTGCCAGCAGCCCGTGGACTAGCGGGAGTTCTACAGATACGCAGTATTTT
TRBV27,TRBD1,-,TRBJ1-1,CASSLPTGGEAFF,TGTGCCAGCAGTTTACCGACAGGGGGCGAAGCTTTCTTT
TRBV6-1,TRBD1,-,TRBJ2-1,CASRLDRGTYNEQFF,TGTGCCAGCAGGCTTGACAGGGGAACCTACAATGAGCAGTTCTTC
TRBV19,TRBD1,few,TRBJ2-5,CASSMGRGPGETQYF,TGTGCCAGTAGTATGGGCAGGGGGCCTGGAGAGACCCAGTACTTC
TRBV7-2,-,-,TRBJ2-3,CASSLLVGSGDTDTQYF,TGTGCCAGCAGCTTACTGGTAGGGTCCGGGGACACAGATACGCAGTATTTT
TRBV28,-,-,TRBJ1-2,CASGPGNNYGYTF,TGTGCCAGCGGACCCGGGAATAACTATGGCTACACCTTC
TRBV9,TRBD2,once,TRBJ2-5,CASSGGAGFETQYF,TGTGCCAGCAGCGGCGGAGCGGGATTCGAGACCCAGTACTTC
TRBV10-1,-,-,TRBJ1-1,CASSDGTEAFF,TGCGCCAGCAGTGACGGCACTGAAGCTTTCTTT
TRBV7-6,TRBD1,-,TRBJ2-2,CASSLGMGTGAYTGELFF,TGTGCCAGCAGCTTAGGGATGGGGACAGGGGCGTACACCGGGGAGCTGTTTTTT
TRBV25-1,-,-,TRBJ2-5,CASTEGRVETQYF,TGTGCCAGCACCGAGGGAAGGGTTGAGACCCAGTACTTC
TRBV7-9,-,-,TRBJ2-5,CASLKGETQYF,TGTGCCAGCCTGAAGGGGGAGACCCAGTACTTC
TRBV10-3,-,-,TRBJ2-3,CAISEWQGMGTDTQYF,TGTGCCATCAGTGAGTGGCAGGGGATGGGGACAGATACGCAGTATTTT
TRBV6-5,TRBD2,few,TRBJ2-3,CASRISAGGPDTQYF,TGTGCCAGCAGGATTTCTGCGGGAGGGCCGGATACGCAGTATTTT
TRBV29-1,TRBD2,-,TRBJ2-3,CSGGLAERGDTQYF,TGCAGCGGCGGACTAGCCGAAAGGGGAGATACGCAGTATTTT
TRBV2,-,-,TRBJ1-5,CASSDFSGGLSNQPQHF,TGTGCCAGCAGTGATTTCTCGGGGGGCCTTAGCAATCAGCCCCAGCATTTT
TRBV27,TRBD2,-,TRBJ2-7,CASSPTRPTSGEQYF,TGTGCCAGCAGTCCCACCCGCCCGACTAGCGGCGAGCAGTACTTC
TRBV6-5,-,-,TRBJ2-1,CASSIGGDNEQFF,TGTGCCAGCAGTATAGGGGGTGACAATGAGCAGTTCTTC
TRBV19,-,-,TRBJ2-7,CASSILAGPYEQYF,TGTGCCAGTAGTATATTGGCGGGACCCTACGAGCAGTACTTC
TRBV7-9,TRBD1,-,TRBJ1-2,CASSLGGTGGYGYTF,TGTGCCAGCAGCTTAGGGGGGACAGGGGGTTACGGCTACACCTTC
TRBV23-1,-,-,TRBJ2-3,CASSQRGNTDTQYF,TGCGCCAGCAGTCAACGGGGAAACACAGATACGCAGTATTTT
TRBV15,TRBD1,-,TRBJ2-1,CATSKSGQGLYNEQFF,TGTGCCACCAGCAAATCGGGACAGGGACTATACAATGAGCAGTTCTTC
TRBV13,TRBD2,once,TRBJ2-1,CASSLTWRGKYNEQFF,TGTGCCAGCAGCTTAACTTGGCGGGGGAAATACAATGAGCAGTTCTTC
TRBV4-1,TRBD2,-,TRBJ2-1,CASSQGPGGTYNEQFF,TGCGCCAGCAGCCAAGGCCCGGGGGGGACCTACAATGAGCAGTTCTTC
TRBV5-4,-,once,TRBJ2-5,CASSPDRRETQYF,TGTGCCAGCAGCCCGGATAGGCGGGAGACCCAGTACTTC
TRBV28,-,few,TRBJ1-1,CASSPMNTEAFF,TGTGCCAGCAGTCCAATGAACACTGAAGCTTTCTTT
TRBV28,-,-,TRBJ2-2,CASSARRGYTGELFF,TGTGCCAGCAGCGCCCGGCGGGGTTACACCGGGGAGCTGTTTTTT